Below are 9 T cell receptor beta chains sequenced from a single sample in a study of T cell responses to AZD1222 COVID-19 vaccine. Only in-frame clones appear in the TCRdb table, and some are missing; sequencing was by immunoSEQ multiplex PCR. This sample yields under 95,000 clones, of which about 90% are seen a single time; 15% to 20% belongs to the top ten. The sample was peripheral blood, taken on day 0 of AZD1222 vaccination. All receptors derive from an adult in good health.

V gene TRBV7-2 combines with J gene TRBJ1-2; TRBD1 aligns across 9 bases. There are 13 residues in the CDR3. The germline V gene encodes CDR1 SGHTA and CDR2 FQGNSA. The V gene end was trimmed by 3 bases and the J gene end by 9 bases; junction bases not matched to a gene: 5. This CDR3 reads CASSFGTGSSYTF. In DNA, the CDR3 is TGTGCCAGCAGCTTCGGGACAGGGTCTAGCTACACCTTC. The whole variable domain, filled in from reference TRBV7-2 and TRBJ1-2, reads GAGVSQSPSNKVTEKGKDVELRCDPISGHTALYWYRQSLGQGLEFLIYFQGNSAPDKSGLPSDRFSAERTGGSVSTLTIQRTQQEDSAVYLCASSFGTGSSYTFGSGTRLTVV.

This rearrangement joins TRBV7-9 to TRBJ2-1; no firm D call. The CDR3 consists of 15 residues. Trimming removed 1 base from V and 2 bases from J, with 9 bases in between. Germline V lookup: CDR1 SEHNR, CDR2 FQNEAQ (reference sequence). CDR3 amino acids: CASSLGLSTYNEQFF. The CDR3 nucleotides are TGTGCCAGCAGCTTAGGTCTATCTACCTACAATGAGCAGTTCTTC.

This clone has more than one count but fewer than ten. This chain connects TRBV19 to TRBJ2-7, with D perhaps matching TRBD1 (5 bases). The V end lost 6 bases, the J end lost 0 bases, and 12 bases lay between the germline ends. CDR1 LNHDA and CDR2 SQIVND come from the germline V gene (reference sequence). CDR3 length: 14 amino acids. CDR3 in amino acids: CASSYDSYSYEQYF. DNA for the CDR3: TGTGCCAGTAGCTATGACAGCTACTCCTACGAGCAGTACTTC.

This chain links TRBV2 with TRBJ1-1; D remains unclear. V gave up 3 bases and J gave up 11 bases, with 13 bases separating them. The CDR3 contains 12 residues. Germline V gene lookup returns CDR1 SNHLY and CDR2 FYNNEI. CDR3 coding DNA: TGTGCCAGCAGTGATGCCTCTAAAAGGGCTTTCTTT. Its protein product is CASSDASKRAFF.

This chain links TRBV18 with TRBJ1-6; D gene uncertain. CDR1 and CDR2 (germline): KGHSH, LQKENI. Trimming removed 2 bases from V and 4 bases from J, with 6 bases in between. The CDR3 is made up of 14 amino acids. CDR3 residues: CASSPGVYNSPLHF. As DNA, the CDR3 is TGTGCCAGCTCACCAGGAGTTTATAATTCACCCCTCCACTTT.

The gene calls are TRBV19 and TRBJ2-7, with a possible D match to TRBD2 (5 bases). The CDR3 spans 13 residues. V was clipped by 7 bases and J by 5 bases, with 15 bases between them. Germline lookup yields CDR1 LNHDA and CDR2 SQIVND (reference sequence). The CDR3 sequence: CASTDRPGNEQYF. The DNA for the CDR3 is TGTGCCAGTACCGACCGTCCCGGGAACGAGCAGTACTTC.

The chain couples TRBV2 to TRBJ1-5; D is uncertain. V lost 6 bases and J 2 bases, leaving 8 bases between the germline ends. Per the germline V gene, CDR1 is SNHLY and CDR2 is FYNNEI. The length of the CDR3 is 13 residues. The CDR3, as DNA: TGTGCCAGCAGGACTCTAGGCAATCAGCCCCAGCATTTT. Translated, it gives CASRTLGNQPQHF.

The CDR3 protein is CASSRRQGTNTGELFF. DNA of the CDR3: TGTGCCAGCAGCAGAAGACAGGGAACCAACACCGGGGAGCTGTTTTTT. The chain combines TRBV5-4 with TRBJ2-2; TRBD1 agrees at 7 bases. With V trimmed by 4 bases and J by 2 bases, 8 bases remained unmatched. Germline V gene lookup returns CDR1 SGHNT and CDR2 YYREEE (reference sequence). The CDR3 totals 16 residues.

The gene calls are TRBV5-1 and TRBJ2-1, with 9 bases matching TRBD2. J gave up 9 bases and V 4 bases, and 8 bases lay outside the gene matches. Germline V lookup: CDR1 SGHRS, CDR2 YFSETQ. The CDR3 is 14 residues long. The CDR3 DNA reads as TGCGCCAGCAGCGGTAGCGGGAGTTTCGTTGAGCAGTTCTTC. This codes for CASSGSGSFVEQFF. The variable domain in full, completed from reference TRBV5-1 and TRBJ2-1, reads KAGVTQTPRYLIKTRGQQVTLSCSPISGHRSVSWYQQTPGQGLQFLFEYFSETQRNKGNFPGRFSGRQFSNSRSEMNVSTLELGDSALYLCASSGSGSFVEQFFGPGTRLTVL.